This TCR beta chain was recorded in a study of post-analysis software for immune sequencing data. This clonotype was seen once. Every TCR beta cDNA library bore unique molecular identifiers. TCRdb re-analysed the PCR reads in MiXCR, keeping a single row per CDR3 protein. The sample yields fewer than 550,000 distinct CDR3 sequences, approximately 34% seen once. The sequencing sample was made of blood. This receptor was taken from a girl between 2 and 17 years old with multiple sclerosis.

CDR3 in DNA: TGTGCCAGCAGTTTAGGGACAGGGAGGCCGGCAGGCCAGTACTTC. Protein sequence: CASSLGTGRPAGQYF. The V and J genes are TRBV27 and TRBJ2-7; 9 nucleotides align to TRBD1. CDR3 size: 15 residues. Looked up from germline, CDR1 is MNHEY and CDR2 is SMNVEV (reference sequence). J lost 10 bases, V lost 2 bases, and 12 bases had no gene match.